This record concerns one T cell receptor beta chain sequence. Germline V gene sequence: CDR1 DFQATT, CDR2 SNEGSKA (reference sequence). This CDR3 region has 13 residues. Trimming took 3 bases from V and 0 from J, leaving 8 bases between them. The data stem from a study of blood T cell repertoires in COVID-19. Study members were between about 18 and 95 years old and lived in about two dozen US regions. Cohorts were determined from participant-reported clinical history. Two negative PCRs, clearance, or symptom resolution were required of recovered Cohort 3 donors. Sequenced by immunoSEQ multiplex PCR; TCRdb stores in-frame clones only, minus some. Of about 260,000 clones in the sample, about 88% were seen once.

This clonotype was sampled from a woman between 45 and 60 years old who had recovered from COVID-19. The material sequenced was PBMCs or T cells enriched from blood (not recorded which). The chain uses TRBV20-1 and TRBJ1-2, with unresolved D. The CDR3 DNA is TGCAGTGCTAGTTCGGTCCCTAACTATGGCTACACCTTC. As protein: CSASSVPNYGYTF.